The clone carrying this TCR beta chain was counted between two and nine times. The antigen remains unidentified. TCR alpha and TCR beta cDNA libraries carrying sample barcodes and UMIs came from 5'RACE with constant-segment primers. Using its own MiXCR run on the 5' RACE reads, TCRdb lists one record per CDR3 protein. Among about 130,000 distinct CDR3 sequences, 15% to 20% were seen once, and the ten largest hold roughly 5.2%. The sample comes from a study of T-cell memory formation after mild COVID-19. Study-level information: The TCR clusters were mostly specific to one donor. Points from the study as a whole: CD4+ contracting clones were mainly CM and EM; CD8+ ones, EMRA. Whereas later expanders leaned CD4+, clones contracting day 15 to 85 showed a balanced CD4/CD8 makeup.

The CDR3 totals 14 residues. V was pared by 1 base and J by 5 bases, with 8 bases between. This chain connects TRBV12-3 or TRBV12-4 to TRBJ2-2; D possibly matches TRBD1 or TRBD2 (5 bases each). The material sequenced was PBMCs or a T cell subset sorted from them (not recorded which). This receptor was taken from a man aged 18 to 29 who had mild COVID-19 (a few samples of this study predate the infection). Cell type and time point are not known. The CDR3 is CASSLGGTTGELFF. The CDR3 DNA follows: TGTGCCAGCAGTTTAGGGGGGACGACCGGGGAGCTGTTTTTT.